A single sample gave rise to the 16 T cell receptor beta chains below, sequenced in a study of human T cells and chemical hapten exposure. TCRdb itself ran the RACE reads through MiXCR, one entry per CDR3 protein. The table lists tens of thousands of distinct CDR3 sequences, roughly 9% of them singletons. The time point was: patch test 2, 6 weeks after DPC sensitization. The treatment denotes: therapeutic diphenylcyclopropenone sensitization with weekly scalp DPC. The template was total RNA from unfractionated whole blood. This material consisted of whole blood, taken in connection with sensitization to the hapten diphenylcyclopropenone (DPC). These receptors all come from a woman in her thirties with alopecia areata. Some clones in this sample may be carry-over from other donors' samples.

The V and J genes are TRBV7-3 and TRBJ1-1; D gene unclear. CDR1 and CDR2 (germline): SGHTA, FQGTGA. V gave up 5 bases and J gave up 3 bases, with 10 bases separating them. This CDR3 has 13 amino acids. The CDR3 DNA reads TGTGCCAGCAGCCCACAGTCCTACACTGAAGCTTTCTTT. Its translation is CASSPQSYTEAFF.

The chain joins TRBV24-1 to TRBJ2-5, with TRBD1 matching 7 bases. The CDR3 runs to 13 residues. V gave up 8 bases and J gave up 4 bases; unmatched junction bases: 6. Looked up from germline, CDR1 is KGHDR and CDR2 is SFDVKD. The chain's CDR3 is CATNTGVGETQYF. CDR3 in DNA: TGTGCCACCAATACAGGGGTGGGAGAGACCCAGTACTTC.

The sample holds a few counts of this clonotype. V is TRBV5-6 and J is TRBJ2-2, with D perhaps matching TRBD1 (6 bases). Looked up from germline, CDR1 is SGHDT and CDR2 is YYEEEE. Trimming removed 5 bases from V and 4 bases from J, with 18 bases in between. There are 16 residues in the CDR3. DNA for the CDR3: TGTGCCAGCAGGCTATTTAGTTTAGGGGGCACCGGGGAGCTGTTTTTT. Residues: CASRLFSLGGTGELFF.

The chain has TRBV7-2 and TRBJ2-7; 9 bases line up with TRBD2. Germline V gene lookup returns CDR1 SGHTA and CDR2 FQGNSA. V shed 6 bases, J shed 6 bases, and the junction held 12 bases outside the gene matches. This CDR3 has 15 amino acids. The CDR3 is CASRTEPSGVSEQYF. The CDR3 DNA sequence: TGTGCCAGCAGAACCGAGCCTAGCGGGGTTTCCGAGCAGTACTTC.

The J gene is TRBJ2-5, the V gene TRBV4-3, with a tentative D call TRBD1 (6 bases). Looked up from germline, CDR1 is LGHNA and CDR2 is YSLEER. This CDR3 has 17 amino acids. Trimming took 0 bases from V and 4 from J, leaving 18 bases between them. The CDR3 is CASSQDRTASGGETQYF. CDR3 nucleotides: TGCGCCAGCAGCCAAGATAGGACAGCTTCGGGCGGAGAGACCCAGTACTTC.

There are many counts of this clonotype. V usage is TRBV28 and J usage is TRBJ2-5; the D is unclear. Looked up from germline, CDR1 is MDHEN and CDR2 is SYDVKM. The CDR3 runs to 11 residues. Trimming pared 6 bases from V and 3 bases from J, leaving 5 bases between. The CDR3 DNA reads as TGTGCCAGCAGCTTTAAAGAGACCCAGTACTTC. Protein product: CASSFKETQYF.

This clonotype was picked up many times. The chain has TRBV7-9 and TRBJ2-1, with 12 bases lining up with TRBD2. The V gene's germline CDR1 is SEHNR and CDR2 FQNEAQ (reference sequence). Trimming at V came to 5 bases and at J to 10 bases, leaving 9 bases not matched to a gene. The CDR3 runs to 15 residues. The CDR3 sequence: CASSPSGGVYQEQFF. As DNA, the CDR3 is TGTGCCAGCAGCCCTAGCGGGGGGGTCTACCAGGAGCAGTTCTTC.

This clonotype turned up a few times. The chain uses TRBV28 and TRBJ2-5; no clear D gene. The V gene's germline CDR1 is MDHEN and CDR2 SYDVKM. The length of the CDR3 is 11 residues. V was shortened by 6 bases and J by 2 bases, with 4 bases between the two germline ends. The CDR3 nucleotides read TGTGCCAGCAGGAAACAAGAGACCCAGTACTTC. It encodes CASRKQETQYF.

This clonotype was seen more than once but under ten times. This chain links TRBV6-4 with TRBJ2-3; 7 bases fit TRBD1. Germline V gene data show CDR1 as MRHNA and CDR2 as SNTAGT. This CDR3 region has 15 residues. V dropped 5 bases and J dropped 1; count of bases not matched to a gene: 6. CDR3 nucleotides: TGTGCCAGCAGTCTAGAAACAGGGGGCACAGATACGCAGTATTTT. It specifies CASSLETGGTDTQYF.

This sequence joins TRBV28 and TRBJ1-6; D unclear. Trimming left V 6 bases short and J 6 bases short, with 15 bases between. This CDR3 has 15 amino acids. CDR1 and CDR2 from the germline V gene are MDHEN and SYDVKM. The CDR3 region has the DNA TGTGCCAGCAGGGTGCCCGGGAGTCGTAATTCACCCCTCCACTTT. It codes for CASRVPGSRNSPLHF. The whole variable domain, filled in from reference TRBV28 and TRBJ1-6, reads DVKVTQSSRYLVKRTGEKVFLECVQDMDHENMFWYRQDPGLGLRLIYFSYDVKMKEKGDIPEGYSVSREKKERFSLILESASTNQTSMYLCASRVPGSRNSPLHFGNGTRLTVT.

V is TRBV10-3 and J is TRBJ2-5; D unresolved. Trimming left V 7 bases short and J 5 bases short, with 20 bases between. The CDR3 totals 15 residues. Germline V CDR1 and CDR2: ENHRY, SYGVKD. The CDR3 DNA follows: TGTGCCATCACCCCCTCCCCAGGAGACACGGAGACCCAGTACTTC. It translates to CAITPSPGDTETQYF.

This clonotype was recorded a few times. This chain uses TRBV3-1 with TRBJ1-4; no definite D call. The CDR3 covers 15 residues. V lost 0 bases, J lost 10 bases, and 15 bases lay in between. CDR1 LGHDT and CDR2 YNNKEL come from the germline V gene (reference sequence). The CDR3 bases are TGTGCCAGCAGCCAAGACGGCACTCATTCGGGAAAACTGTTTTTT. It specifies CASSQDGTHSGKLFF. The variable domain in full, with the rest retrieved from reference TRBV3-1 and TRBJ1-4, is DTAVSQTPKYLVTQMGNDKSIKCEQNLGHDTMYWYKQDSKKFLKIMFSYNNKELIINETVPNRFSPKSPDKAHLNLHINSLELGDSAVYFCASSQDGTHSGKLFFGSGTQLSVL.

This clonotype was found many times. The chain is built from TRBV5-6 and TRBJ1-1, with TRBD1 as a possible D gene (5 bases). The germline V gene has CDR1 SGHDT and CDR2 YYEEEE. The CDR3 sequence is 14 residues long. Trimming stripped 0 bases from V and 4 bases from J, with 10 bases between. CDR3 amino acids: CASSLARGTTEAFF. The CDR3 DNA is TGTGCCAGCAGCTTGGCCCGAGGGACCACTGAAGCTTTCTTT.

DNA for the CDR3: TGTGCCAGCAGCTCGGGACAGGGGAACATTCAGTACTTC. Amino acids: CASSSGQGNIQYF. V usage is TRBV7-3 and J usage is TRBJ2-4; 10 nucleotides match TRBD1. After removal of 4 bases from V and 7 bases from J, the junction contained 1 base not matched to a gene. The CDR3 is 13 amino acids. From germline, CDR1 is SGHTA and CDR2 FQGTGA.

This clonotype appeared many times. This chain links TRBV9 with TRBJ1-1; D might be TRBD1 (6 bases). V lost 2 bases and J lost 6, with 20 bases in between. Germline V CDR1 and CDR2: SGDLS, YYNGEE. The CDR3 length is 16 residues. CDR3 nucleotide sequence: TGTGCCAGCAGCGTCGACTCGGGGGCCTCTGGGCCTGAAGCTTTCTTT. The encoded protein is CASSVDSGASGPEAFF. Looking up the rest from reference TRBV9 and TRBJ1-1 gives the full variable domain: DSGVTQTPKHLITATGQRVTLRCSPRSGDLSVYWYQQSLDQGLQFLIQYYNGEERAKGNILERFSAQQFPDLHSELNLSSLELGDSALYFCASSVDSGASGPEAFFGQGTRLTVV.

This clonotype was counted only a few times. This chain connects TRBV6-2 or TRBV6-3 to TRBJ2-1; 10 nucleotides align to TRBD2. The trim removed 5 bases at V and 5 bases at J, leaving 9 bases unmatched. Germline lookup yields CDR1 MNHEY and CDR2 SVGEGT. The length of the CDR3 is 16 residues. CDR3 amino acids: CASSTQERGGDNEQFF. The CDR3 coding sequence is TGTGCCAGCAGTACCCAAGAGCGGGGGGGCGACAATGAGCAGTTCTTC.